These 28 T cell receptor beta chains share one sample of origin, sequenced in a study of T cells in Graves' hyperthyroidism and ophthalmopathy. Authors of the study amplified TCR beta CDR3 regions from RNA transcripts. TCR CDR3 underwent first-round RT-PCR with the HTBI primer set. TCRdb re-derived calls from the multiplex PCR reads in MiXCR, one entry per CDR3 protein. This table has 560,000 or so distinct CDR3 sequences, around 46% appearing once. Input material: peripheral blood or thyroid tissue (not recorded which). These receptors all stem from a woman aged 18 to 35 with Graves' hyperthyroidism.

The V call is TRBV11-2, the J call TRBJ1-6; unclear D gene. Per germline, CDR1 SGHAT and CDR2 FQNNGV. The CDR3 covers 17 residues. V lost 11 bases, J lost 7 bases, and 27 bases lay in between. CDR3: CAWSVIDSIEVNSPLHF. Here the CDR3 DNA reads TGTGCCTGGAGTGTAATTGATTCTATAGAGGTGAATTCACCCCTCCACTTT.

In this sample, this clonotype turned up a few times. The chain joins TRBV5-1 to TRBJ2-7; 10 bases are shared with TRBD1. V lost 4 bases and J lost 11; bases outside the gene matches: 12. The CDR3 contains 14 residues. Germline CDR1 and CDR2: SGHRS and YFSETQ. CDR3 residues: CASSPDRGNEGKYF. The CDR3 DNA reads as TGCGCCAGCAGCCCGGACAGGGGGAATGAGGGAAAGTACTTC. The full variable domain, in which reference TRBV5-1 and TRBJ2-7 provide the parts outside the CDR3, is KAGVTQTPRYLIKTRGQQVTLSCSPISGHRSVSWYQQTPGQGLQFLFEYFSETQRNKGNFPGRFSGRQFSNSRSEMNVSTLELGDSALYLCASSPDRGNEGKYFGPGTRLTVT.

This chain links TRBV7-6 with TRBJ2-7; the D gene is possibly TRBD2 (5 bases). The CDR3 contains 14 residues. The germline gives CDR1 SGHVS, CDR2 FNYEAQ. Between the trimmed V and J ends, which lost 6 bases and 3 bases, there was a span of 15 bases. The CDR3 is CASRDRTEDYEQYF. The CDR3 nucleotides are TGTGCCAGCAGAGACCGGACTGAAGACTACGAGCAGTACTTC.

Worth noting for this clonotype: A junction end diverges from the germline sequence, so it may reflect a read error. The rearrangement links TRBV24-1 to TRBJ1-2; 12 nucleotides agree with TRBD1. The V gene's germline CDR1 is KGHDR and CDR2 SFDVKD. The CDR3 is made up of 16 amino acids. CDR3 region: CASSPWDRGRNYGYTF. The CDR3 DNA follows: TGTGCCAGCAGTCCCTGGGACAGGGGGCGTAACTATGGCTACACCTTC.

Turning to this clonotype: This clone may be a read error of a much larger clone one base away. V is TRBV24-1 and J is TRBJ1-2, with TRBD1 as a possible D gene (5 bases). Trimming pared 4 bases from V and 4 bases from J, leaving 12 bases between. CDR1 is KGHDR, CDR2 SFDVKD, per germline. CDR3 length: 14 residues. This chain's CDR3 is CATSERGASYGYTF. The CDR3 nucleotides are TGTGCCACCAGTGAAAGGGGAGCTAGCTATGGCTACACCTTC.

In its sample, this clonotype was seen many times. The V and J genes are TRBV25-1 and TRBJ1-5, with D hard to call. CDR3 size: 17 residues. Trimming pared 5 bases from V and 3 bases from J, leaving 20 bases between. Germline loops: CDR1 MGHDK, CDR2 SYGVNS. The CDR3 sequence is CASSFRPLQAPNQPQHF. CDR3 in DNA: TGTGCCAGCAGTTTCAGACCACTCCAGGCTCCCAATCAGCCCCAGCATTTT.

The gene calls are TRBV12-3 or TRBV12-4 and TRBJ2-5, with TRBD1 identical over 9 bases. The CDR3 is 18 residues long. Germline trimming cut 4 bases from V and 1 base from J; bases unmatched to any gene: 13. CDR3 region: CASSSPRTGASIQETQYF. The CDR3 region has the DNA TGTGCCAGCAGTTCCCCTCGGACAGGGGCGAGTATCCAAGAGACCCAGTACTTC.

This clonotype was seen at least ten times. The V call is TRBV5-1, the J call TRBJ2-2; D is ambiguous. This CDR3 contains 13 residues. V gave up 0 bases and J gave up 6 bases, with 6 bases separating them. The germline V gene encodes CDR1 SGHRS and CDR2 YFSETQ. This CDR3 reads CASSLVQPGELFF. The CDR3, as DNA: TGCGCCAGCAGCTTGGTCCAACCCGGGGAGCTGTTTTTT.

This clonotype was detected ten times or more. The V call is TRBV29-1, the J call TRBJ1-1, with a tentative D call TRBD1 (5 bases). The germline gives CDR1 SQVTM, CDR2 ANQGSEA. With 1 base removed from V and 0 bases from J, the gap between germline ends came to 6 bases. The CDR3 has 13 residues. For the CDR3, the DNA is TGCAGCGTTGAAGGACAGATGAACACTGAAGCTTTCTTT. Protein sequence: CSVEGQMNTEAFF.

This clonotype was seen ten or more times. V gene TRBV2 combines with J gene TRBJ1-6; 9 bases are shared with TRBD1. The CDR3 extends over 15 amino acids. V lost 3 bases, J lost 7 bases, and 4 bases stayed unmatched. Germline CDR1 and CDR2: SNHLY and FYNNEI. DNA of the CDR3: TGTGCCAGCAGTGATTTGGGACAGGGAAATTCACCCCTCCACTTT. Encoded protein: CASSDLGQGNSPLHF. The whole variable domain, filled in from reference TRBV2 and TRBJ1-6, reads EPEVTQTPSHQVTQMGQEVILRCVPISNHLYFYWYRQILGQKVEFLVSFYNNEISEKSEIFDDQFSVERPDGSNFTLKIRSTKLEDSAMYFCASSDLGQGNSPLHFGNGTRLTVT.

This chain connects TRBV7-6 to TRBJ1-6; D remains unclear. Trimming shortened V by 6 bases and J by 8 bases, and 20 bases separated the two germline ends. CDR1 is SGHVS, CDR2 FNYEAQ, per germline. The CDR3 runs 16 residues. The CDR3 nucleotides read TGTGCCAGCAGGCGACCCCACGCGGGTCTATATTCACCCCTCCACTTT. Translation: CASRRPHAGLYSPLHF.

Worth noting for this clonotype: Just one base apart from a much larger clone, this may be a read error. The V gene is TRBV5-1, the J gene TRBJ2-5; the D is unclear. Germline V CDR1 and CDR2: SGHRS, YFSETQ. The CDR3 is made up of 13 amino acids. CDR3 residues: CASSPQRQKTQYF. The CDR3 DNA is TGTGCCAGCAGCCCACAGAGGCAAAAGACCCAGTACTTC.

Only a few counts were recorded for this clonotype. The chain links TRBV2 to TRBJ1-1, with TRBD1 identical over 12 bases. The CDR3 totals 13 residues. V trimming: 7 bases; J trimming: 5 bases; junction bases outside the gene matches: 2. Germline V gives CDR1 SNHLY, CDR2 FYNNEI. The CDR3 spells CASKGQGATEAFF. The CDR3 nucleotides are TGTGCCAGCAAGGGACAGGGGGCTACTGAAGCTTTCTTT. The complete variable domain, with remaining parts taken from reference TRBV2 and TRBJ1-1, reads EPEVTQTPSHQVTQMGQEVILRCVPISNHLYFYWYRQILGQKVEFLVSFYNNEISEKSEIFDDQFSVERPDGSNFTLKIRSTKLEDSAMYFCASKGQGATEAFFGQGTRLTVV.

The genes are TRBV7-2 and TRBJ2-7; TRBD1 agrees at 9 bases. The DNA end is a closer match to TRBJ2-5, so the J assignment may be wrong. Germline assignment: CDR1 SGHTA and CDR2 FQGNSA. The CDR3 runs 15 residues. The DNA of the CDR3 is TGTGCCAGCAGCCAACGGACAGGGGTCGTGGAGACCCAGTACTTC. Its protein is CASSQRTGVVETQYF.

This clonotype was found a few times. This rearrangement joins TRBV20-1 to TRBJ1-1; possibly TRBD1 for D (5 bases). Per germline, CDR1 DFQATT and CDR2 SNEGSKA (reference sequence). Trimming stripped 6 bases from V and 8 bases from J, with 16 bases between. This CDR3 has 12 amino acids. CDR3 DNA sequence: TGCAGTGCAACCCGACAGTCGCTGGAAGCTTTCTTT. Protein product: CSATRQSLEAFF.

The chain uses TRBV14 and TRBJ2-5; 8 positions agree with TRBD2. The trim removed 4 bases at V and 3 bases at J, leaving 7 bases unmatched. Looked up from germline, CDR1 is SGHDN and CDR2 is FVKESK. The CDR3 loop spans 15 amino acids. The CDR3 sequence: CASSPGSGREETQYF. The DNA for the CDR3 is TGTGCCAGCAGCCCGGGGAGCGGGAGAGAAGAGACCCAGTACTTC.

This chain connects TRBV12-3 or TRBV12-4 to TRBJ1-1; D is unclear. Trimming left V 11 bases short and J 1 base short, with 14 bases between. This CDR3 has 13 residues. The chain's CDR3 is CASGVGANTEAFF. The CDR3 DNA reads TGTGCCTCCGGGGTGGGAGCGAACACTGAAGCTTTCTTT.

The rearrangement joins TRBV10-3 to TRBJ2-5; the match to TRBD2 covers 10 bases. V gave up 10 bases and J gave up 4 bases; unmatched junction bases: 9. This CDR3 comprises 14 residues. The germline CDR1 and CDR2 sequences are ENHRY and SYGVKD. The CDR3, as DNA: TGTGCCACCCGAGCGGGAGGGCCCAGAGAGACCCAGTACTTC. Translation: CATRAGGPRETQYF.

Written as DNA, the CDR3 is TGCAGTGCTAGAACCGACAGTGGAAACACCATATATTTT. Protein sequence: CSARTDSGNTIYF. This chain joins TRBV20-1 and TRBJ1-3; perhaps TRBD1 as D (5 bases). The germline gives CDR1 DFQATT, CDR2 SNEGSKA (reference sequence). Trimming left V 2 bases short and J 3 bases short, with 8 bases between. This CDR3 is 13 amino acids long.

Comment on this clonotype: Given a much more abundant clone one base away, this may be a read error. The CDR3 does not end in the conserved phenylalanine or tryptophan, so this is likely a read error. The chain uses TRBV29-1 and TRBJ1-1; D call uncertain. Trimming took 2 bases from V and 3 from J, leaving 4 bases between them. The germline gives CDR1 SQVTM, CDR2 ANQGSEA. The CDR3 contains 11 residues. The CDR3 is CSVETDTEAFL. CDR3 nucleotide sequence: TGCAGCGTTGAAACAGACACTGAAGCTTTCCTT.

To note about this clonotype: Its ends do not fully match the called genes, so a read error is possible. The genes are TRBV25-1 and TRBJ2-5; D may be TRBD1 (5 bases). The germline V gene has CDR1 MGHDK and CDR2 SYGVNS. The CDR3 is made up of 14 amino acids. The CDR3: CTSSPFRAQETQYF. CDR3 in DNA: TGTACCAGCAGTCCCTTCAGGGCCCAAGAGACCCAGTACTTC.

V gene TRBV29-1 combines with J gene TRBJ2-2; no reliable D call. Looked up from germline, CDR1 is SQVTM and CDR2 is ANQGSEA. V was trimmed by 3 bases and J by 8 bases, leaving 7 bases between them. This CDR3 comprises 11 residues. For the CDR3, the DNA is TGCAGCGTTGAGATGTCAGGGGAGCTGTTTTTT. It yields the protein CSVEMSGELFF.

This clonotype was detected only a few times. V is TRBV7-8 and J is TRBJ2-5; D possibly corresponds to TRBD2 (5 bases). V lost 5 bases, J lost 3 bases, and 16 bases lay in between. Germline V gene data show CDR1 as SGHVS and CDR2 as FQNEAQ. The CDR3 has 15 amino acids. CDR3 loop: CASSPTPGSKETQYF. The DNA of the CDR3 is TGTGCCAGCAGCCCTACCCCGGGGAGTAAAGAGACCCAGTACTTC.

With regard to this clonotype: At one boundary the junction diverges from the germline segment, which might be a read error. CDR3 in DNA: TGTGCCAGCAGTACCCCTAGCGGGAGGTGGTACGAGCAGTACTTC. Its protein product is CASSTPSGRWYEQYF. The V call is TRBV24-1, the J call TRBJ2-7, with 11 bases matching TRBD2. The CDR3 spans 15 residues. CDR1 and CDR2 (germline): KGHDR, SFDVKD.

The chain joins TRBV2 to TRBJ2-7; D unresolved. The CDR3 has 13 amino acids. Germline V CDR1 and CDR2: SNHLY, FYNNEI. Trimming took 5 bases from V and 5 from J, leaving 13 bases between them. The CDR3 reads CASSFGESNEQYF. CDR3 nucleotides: TGTGCCAGCAGTTTCGGCGAGTCCAACGAGCAGTACTTC.

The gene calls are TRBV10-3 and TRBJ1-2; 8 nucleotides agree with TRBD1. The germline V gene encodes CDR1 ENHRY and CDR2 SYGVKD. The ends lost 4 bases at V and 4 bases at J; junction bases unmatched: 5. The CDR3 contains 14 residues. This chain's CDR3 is CAISVTGDTYGYTF. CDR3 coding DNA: TGTGCCATCAGTGTGACAGGGGACACCTATGGCTACACCTTC.

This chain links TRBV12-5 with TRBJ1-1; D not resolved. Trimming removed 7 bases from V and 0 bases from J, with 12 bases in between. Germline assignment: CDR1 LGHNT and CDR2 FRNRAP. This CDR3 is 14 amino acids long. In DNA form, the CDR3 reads TGTGCTAGTGCTATAGGGAACTTGAACACTGAAGCTTTCTTT. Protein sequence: CASAIGNLNTEAFF.

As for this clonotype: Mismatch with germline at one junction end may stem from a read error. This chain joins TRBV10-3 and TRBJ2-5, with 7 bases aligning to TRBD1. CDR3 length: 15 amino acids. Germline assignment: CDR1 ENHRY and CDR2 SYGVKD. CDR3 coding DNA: TGTGCCAGCAGCGTGGGACAGAAGAAAGGAGAGGCCCAGTACTTC. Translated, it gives CASSVGQKKGEAQYF.